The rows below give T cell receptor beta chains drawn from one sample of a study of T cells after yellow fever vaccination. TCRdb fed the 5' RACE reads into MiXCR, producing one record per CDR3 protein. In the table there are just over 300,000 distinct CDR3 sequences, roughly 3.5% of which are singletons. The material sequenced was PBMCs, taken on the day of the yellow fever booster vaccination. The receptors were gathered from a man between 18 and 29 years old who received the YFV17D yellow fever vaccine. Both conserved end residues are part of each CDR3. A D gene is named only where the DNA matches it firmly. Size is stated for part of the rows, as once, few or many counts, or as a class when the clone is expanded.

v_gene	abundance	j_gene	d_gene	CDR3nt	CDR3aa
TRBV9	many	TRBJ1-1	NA	TGTGCCAGCAGCGTAGGGAACATGAACACTGAAGCTTTCTTT	CASSVGNMNTEAFF
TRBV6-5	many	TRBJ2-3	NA	TGTGCCAGCAGTTCTGGCGAAAGGGGGACAGATACGCAGTATTTT	CASSSGERGTDTQYF
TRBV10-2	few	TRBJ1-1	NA	TGCGCCAGCAGTGAGTCTAGGGGGACCACTGAAGCTTTCTTT	CASSESRGTTEAFF
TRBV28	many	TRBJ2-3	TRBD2	TGTGCCAGCGCGGGGGTGAGGCCTAGCACAGATACGCAGTATTTT	CASAGVRPSTDTQYF
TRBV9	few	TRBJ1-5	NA	TGTGCCAGCAGCGAGAGATCGTACATTGATCAGCCCCAGCATTTT	CASSERSYIDQPQHF
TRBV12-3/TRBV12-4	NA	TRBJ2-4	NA	TGTGCCAGCAGCCCTGGACAGCCTCTAGCCAAAAACATTCAGTACTTC	CASSPGQPLAKNIQYF
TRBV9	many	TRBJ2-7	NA	TGTGCCAGCAGCGTAGGGGGTAGCGTCCCGTACGAGCAGTACTTC	CASSVGGSVPYEQYF
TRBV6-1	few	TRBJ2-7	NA	TGTGCCAGCAGGTCCGGGGTTCGGGAGCAGTACTTC	CASRSGVREQYF
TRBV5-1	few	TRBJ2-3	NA	TGCGCCAGCAGCTTGGCCGTCCCCGAAGATACGCAGTATTTT	CASSLAVPEDTQYF
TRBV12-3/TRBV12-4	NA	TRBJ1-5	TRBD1	TGTGCCAGCAGTAGAGGGGGCCCGGAGCCCCAGCATTTT	CASSRGGPEPQHF
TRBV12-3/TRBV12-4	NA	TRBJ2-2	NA	TGTGCCAGCAGTCCGGACGAGAACACCGGGGAGCTGTTTTTT	CASSPDENTGELFF
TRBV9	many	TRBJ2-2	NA	TGTGCCAGCAGCGCTCCAACACTGGGCGCCGGGGAGCTGTTTTTT	CASSAPTLGAGELFF
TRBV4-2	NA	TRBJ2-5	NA	TGTGCCAGCAGCCAAGATTACCTTGACAAAGAGACCCAGTACTTC	CASSQDYLDKETQYF
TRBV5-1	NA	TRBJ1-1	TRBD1	TGCGCCAGCAGACCAGGACAGGGGACTGAAGCTTTCTTT	CASRPGQGTEAFF
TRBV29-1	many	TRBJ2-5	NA	TGCAGCGTTGGGGTAGGAGGGGAGACCCAGTACTTC	CSVGVGGETQYF
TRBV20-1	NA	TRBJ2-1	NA	TGCAGTGCTAGAAGGCACATGAGCAATGAGCAGTTCTTC	CSARRHMSNEQFF
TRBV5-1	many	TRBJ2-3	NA	TGCGCCAGCACCCTTGGGGGAGGAGATACGCAGTATTTT	CASTLGGGDTQYF
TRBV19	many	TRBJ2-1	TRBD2	TGTGCCAGCTTAGTGAGCGGGGGAAACCTCTACAATGAGCAGTTCTTC	CASLVSGGNLYNEQFF
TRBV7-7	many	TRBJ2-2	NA	TGTGCCAGCAGCTTAAGAGGGGGGTACACCGGGGAGCTGTTTTTT	CASSLRGGYTGELFF
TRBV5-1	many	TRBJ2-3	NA	TGCGCCAGCAGCTTTCCGAGGGTGGCCCCAAGCACAGATACGCAGTATTTT	CASSFPRVAPSTDTQYF
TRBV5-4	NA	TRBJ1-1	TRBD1	TGTGCCAGCAGCTCCCTGGACAGGGGAGCCAGGTGGGACTTT	CASSSLDRGARWDF
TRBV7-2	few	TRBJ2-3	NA	TGTGCCAGCAGCGCCTACCGGGGGGCCGTCACAGATACGCAGTATTTT	CASSAYRGAVTDTQYF
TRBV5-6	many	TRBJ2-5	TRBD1	TGTGCCAGCAGCTTGCCCAGGACAGGGAAAGAGACCCAGTACTTC	CASSLPRTGKETQYF
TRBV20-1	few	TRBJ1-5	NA	TGCAGTGCTAGACAGGATAGCAATCAGCCCCAGCATTTT	CSARQDSNQPQHF
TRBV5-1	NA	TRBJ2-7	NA	TGCGCCAGCAGCTTGGGTCTGGGCACTAAATCCTACGAGCAGTACTTC	CASSLGLGTKSYEQYF
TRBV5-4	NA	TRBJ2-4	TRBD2	TGTGCCAGCAGCCCGGGACTAGAGGAGGACAAAAACATTCAGTACTTC	CASSPGLEEDKNIQYF
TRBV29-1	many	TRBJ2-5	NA	TGCAGCGTTGGCCTAGTGGGGGCAGGGGAGACCCAGTACTTC	CSVGLVGAGETQYF
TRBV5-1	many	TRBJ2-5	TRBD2	TGCGCCAGCAGCACGGGGACTAGCGGAAAAGAGACCCAGTACTTC	CASSTGTSGKETQYF
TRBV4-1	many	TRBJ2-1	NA	TGCGCCAGCAGCCAAGTGGCAGGGGCCTCCTACAATGAGCAGTTCTTC	CASSQVAGASYNEQFF
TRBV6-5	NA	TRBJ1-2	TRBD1	TGTGCCAGCAGTTCAGGGGGCGCCCCTAGCTATGGCTACACCTTC	CASSSGGAPSYGYTF
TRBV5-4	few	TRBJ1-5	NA	TGTGCCAGCAGCTTGGGTGGCAGAGTCGATCAGCCCCAGCATTTT	CASSLGGRVDQPQHF
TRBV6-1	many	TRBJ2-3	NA	TGTGCCAGCAGTGATAATATTGGCGGGACAGATACGCAGTATTTT	CASSDNIGGTDTQYF
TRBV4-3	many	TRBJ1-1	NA	TGCGCCAGCAGCCAAGGGAGTGCAGGGGACACTGAAGCTTTCTTT	CASSQGSAGDTEAFF